The T cell receptor beta chain described here comes from a study of memory CD4+ T cells and cytomegalovirus serostatus. Repertoires were generated with immunoSEQ multiplex PCR, while TCRdb's copy carries only in-frame clones and drops some. This sample has over 55,000 clones, with 65% to 80% found just once. The CDR3 extends over 12 amino acids. Trimming removed 8 bases at V and 4 bases at J, with 8 bases between. Germline CDR1 reads MNHEY; CDR2 reads SMNVEV (reference sequence). The sort gate was single viable CD3+CD4+CD8-CD45RO+ cells for memory CD4+ T cells. Total CD4+ T cells were enriched by CD4 positive selection.

J is TRBJ2-2 and V is TRBV27; no firm D call. The sample taken for sequencing was memory CD4+ T cells from blood. The sequence was collected from an adult in good health and CMV-seronegative. The CDR3 region is CASPVGTGELFF. The CDR3 region has the DNA TGTGCCAGCCCGGTAGGCACCGGGGAGCTGTTTTTT.